The next 14 T cell receptor beta chains were all read from a single sample in a study of T cells in Graves' hyperthyroidism and ophthalmopathy. It was RNA transcripts that yielded the amplified TCR beta CDR3 regions. During a first-round RT-PCR of the TCR CDR3, the HTBI primer set was used. From the multiplex PCR reads, TCRdb called clonotypes with MiXCR, one entry per CDR3 protein. The sample lists almost 500,000 distinct CDR3 sequences, approximately 23% seen once, with approximately 49% in the top ten. Sequencing was done on a sample of blood. The receptor source for this set is a woman in her 70s with Graves' ophthalmopathy.

V and J are TRBV7-3 and TRBJ2-6, with 11 bases identical to TRBD1. The CDR3 sequence is 19 residues long. The germline V gene encodes CDR1 SGHTA and CDR2 FQGTGA. The junction had 9 bases not matched to a gene; V was cut back by 2 bases and J by 3 bases. This chain's CDR3 is CASSLLRRTGGFGANVLTF. In DNA form, the CDR3 reads TGTGCCAGCAGCTTATTGCGAAGGACAGGGGGCTTTGGGGCCAACGTCCTGACTTTC.

This clonotype was recorded a few times. The rearrangement joins TRBV7-2 to TRBJ2-3; 7 positions agree with TRBD2. J gave up 3 bases and V 7 bases, and 10 bases lay outside the gene matches. Looked up from germline, CDR1 is SGHTA and CDR2 is FQGNSA. The CDR3 runs to 15 residues. The CDR3 spells CASKSGRGETDTQYF. The CDR3 DNA follows: TGTGCCAGCAAATCAGGGAGGGGAGAGACAGATACGCAGTATTTT.

This chain connects TRBV12-5 to TRBJ2-2; a weak D match, TRBD1 (6 bases). The V end lost 5 bases, the J end lost 5 bases, and 12 bases lay between the germline ends. The germline V gene encodes CDR1 LGHNT and CDR2 FRNRAP. The CDR3 spans 14 residues. The CDR3 reads CASGRGSYTGELFF. In DNA form, the CDR3 reads TGTGCTAGTGGTAGGGGGTCGTATACCGGGGAGCTGTTTTTT.

This chain joins TRBV24-1 and TRBJ2-5; D gene uncertain. The CDR3 covers 15 residues. Per germline, CDR1 KGHDR and CDR2 SFDVKD. V was trimmed by 2 bases and J by 3 bases, leaving 12 bases between them. The CDR3 nucleotides read TGTGCCACCAGTGATTCCGGTCGCCGGGAAGAGACCCAGTACTTC. Translating it yields CATSDSGRREETQYF.

This clonotype was picked up a small number of times. The V and J genes are TRBV6-1 and TRBJ2-7, with 8 bases aligning to TRBD1. Losses at the gene ends were 6 bases for V and 2 bases for J; bases not matched to a gene: 9. The germline V gene encodes CDR1 MNHNS and CDR2 SASEGT. CDR3 length: 15 residues. The CDR3 protein is CASSVSGTGTYEQYF. The CDR3 DNA follows: TGTGCCAGCAGCGTATCCGGGACAGGCACCTACGAGCAGTACTTC.

In its sample, this clonotype was seen many times. This chain uses TRBV6-1 with TRBJ1-1, with D unresolved. The V gene's germline CDR1 is MNHNS and CDR2 SASEGT. CDR3 length equals 14 residues. V was clipped by 3 bases and J by 4 bases, with 12 bases between them. CDR3 sequence reads: CASSEEIRGTEAFF. The CDR3, as DNA: TGTGCCAGCAGTGAGGAAATCCGGGGCACTGAAGCTTTCTTT.

The gene calls are TRBV30 and TRBJ2-2; 11 bases match TRBD2. Germline values: CDR1 GTSNPN, CDR2 SVGIG (reference sequence). Trimming took 4 bases from V and 7 from J; bases not matched to a gene: 8. This CDR3 is built from 15 residues. Here the CDR3 DNA reads TGTGCCTGGACCCTACTAGCGGGAGAGGTCGGGGAGCTGTTTTTT. Amino acids: CAWTLLAGEVGELFF. The variable domain in full, completed from reference TRBV30 and TRBJ2-2, reads SQTIHQWPATLVQPVGSPLSLECTVEGTSNPNLYWYRQAAGRGLQLLFYSVGIGQISSEVPQNLSASRPQDRQFILSSKKLLLSDSGFYLCAWTLLAGEVGELFFGEGSRLTVL.

The sample holds a few counts of this clonotype. V gene TRBV7-2 combines with J gene TRBJ1-1, with D possibly TRBD1 on 6 matching bases. The CDR3 is 18 amino acids. V lost 1 base, J lost 0 bases, and 18 bases lay in between. Germline V lookup: CDR1 SGHTA, CDR2 FQGNSA. The CDR3 spells CASSLGFRGHNMNTEAFF. CDR3 nucleotide sequence: TGTGCCAGCAGCTTAGGATTTAGGGGACACAACATGAACACTGAAGCTTTCTTT.

In this sample, this clonotype turned up a few times. V usage is TRBV18 and J usage is TRBJ1-2, with unresolved D. V lost 4 bases, J lost 2 bases, and 8 bases lay in between. The CDR3 consists of 13 residues. CDR1 and CDR2 from the germline V gene are KGHSH and LQKENI. CDR3 residues: CASSREENYGYTF. In DNA form, the CDR3 reads TGTGCCAGCTCACGGGAGGAGAACTATGGCTACACCTTC.

This clonotype was recorded a few times. V is TRBV5-1 and J is TRBJ2-3; D possibly corresponds to TRBD1 (7 bases). With 0 bases removed from V and 3 bases from J, the gap between germline ends came to 14 bases. This CDR3 region has 16 residues. Germline V gene sequence: CDR1 SGHRS, CDR2 YFSETQ. The CDR3, as DNA: TGCGCCAGCAGCTTGGGGAGGGGGCTACTTACAGATACGCAGTATTTT. Protein sequence: CASSLGRGLLTDTQYF.

In its sample, this clonotype was seen a few times. This chain connects TRBV28 to TRBJ1-6; 8 bases are a match to TRBD1. The CDR3 runs to 15 residues. Germline assignment: CDR1 MDHEN and CDR2 SYDVKM. V was clipped by 5 bases and J by 10 bases; unmatched bases: 10. In nucleotides, the CDR3 is TGTGCCAGCAGTATCGTGACAGGGGCGGGATCACCCCTCCACTTT. This codes for CASSIVTGAGSPLHF.

The V gene is TRBV7-3, the J gene TRBJ2-1; 10 bases agree with TRBD2. In germline, CDR1 is SGHTA, CDR2 FQGTGA. The CDR3 covers 15 residues. V dropped 5 bases and J dropped 7; count of bases not matched to a gene: 8. CDR3 nucleotides: TGTGCCAGCAGCCCCGGAGCGGGAGGGCCAAATGAGCAGTTCTTC. It encodes CASSPGAGGPNEQFF. The variable domain in full, completed from reference TRBV7-3 and TRBJ2-1, reads GAGVSQTPSNKVTEKGKYVELRCDPISGHTALYWYRQSLGQGPEFLIYFQGTGAADDSGLPNDRFFAVRPEGSVSTLKIQRTERGDSAVYLCASSPGAGGPNEQFFGPGTRLTVL.

The chain recombines TRBV27 with TRBJ2-2; D call uncertain. V lost 4 bases and J 2 bases, leaving 8 bases between the germline ends. Germline CDR1 is MNHEY and CDR2 is SMNVEV (reference sequence). CDR3 length equals 14 residues. The CDR3 DNA reads TGTGCCAGCAGTTGGATGGCAAACACCGGGGAGCTGTTTTTT. This sequence encodes CASSWMANTGELFF.

About this clonotype itself: One end of the junction varies from germline; a read error may be responsible. This chain uses TRBV7-2 with TRBJ2-6; D gene unclear. The length of the CDR3 is 13 residues. From germline, CDR1 is SGHTA and CDR2 FQGNSA. The CDR3 nucleotides are TGTGCCAGCAGCCCCTTAGCCGGAGCCCGCTCGTCTTTC. Its translation is CASSPLAGARSSF.